The 15 T cell receptor beta chains listed next were all sequenced from one sample in a study of PD-L1 blockade in urothelial cancer. Assay: immunoSEQ multiplex PCR; the TCRdb copy retains only in-frame clones and omits some. The sample carries about 30,000 clones, 75% to 90% recorded once. Time point here: pretreatment peripheral blood. The input for sequencing was PBMCs, taken around atezolizumab (anti-PD-L1) treatment. These receptor sequences come from a man in his sixties with urothelial cancer.

This chain connects TRBV4-2 to TRBJ2-7, with 10 bases that match TRBD2. CDR1 and CDR2 from the germline V gene are LGHNA and YNFKEQ. This CDR3 has 15 residues. With V trimmed by 4 bases and J by 4 bases, 7 bases remained unmatched. The CDR3 DNA reads TGTGCCAGCAGCCCCTCCGGGACTAGCGTGTACGAGCAGTACTTC. It is translated as CASSPSGTSVYEQYF.

The V and J genes are TRBV7-3 and TRBJ2-7; 10 bases are shared with TRBD2. The J segment lost 7 bases and the V segment lost 2 bases, leaving 8 bases of the junction unmatched. The CDR3 is 15 residues long. The germline CDR1 and CDR2 sequences are SGHTA and FQGTGA. Here the CDR3 DNA reads TGTGCCAGCAGCTTATGGGCTAGCGGGGGTTCAGAGCAGTACTTC. It translates to CASSLWASGGSEQYF.

The chain recombines TRBV5-5 with TRBJ2-7; no firm D call. Germline-derived CDR1 and CDR2 are SGHKS and YYEKEE (reference sequence). The CDR3 contains 12 residues. The V and J ends lost 2 bases and 4 bases respectively, with 7 bases between them. The CDR3 here is CASSFDGYEQYF. As DNA, the CDR3 is TGTGCCAGCAGCTTCGACGGGTACGAGCAGTACTTC.

A word on this clone: This CDR3 is also generated by other DNA sequences in the sample. The rearrangement uses TRBV28 and TRBJ1-2, with TRBD1 as a possible D gene (5 bases). The CDR3 contains 14 residues. The V end lost 6 bases, the J end lost 4 bases, and 15 bases lay between the germline ends. Germline V CDR1 and CDR2: MDHEN, SYDVKM. The DNA for the CDR3 is TGTGCCAGCAGCTCCCCCGGGGGGGGCTATGGCTACACCTTC. It codes for CASSSPGGGYGYTF.

The V and J genes are TRBV10-3 and TRBJ2-1; 8 bases align to TRBD2. Losses at the gene ends were 6 bases for V and 9 bases for J; bases not matched to a gene: 16. Looked up from germline, CDR1 is ENHRY and CDR2 is SYGVKD. The CDR3 length is 16 residues. CDR3 bases: TGTGCCATCAGGAGTCCGGCGGGAGGAGGTGCCGGTGAGCAGTTCTTC. Translating gives CAIRSPAGGGAGEQFF.

This clone showed up just a few times. The chain recombines TRBV5-6 with TRBJ2-6, with 9 bases fitting TRBD1. With V trimmed by 3 bases and J by 3 bases, 4 bases remained unmatched. Germline CDR1 SGHDT, CDR2 YYEEEE. This CDR3 has 16 residues. CDR3 residues: CASSSGQGFGANVLTF. For the CDR3, the DNA is TGTGCCAGCAGCTCGGGACAGGGTTTTGGGGCCAACGTCCTGACTTTC.

This clone was observed a handful of times. The chain couples TRBV30 to TRBJ1-5, with 7 nucleotides matching TRBD1. The CDR3 has 16 amino acids. Trimming removed 0 bases from V and 3 bases from J; junction bases left unmatched: 8. In germline, CDR1 is GTSNPN, CDR2 SVGIG (reference sequence). The CDR3 spells CAWSVRGTDFNQPQHF. CDR3 nucleotide sequence: TGTGCCTGGAGTGTAAGGGGGACAGACTTCAATCAGCCCCAGCATTTT.

The chain recombines TRBV4-2 with TRBJ2-7; 10 nucleotides align to TRBD2. Germline loops: CDR1 LGHNA, CDR2 YNFKEQ. V was pared by 2 bases and J by 6 bases, with 10 bases of the junction left unmatched. The CDR3 sequence is 16 residues long. The DNA of the CDR3 is TGTGCCAGCAGCCAACCTCTAGCGGGGGACTTGGCCGAGCAGTACTTC. It encodes CASSQPLAGDLAEQYF.

This clone was seen once. This sequence joins TRBV9 and TRBJ1-2, with a tentative D call TRBD1 (6 bases). V gave up 3 bases and J gave up 8 bases, with 14 bases separating them. The CDR3 has 13 residues. Germline CDR1 SGDLS, CDR2 YYNGEE. This CDR3 is CASSGRQAGGYTF. CDR3 sequence (DNA): TGTGCCAGCAGCGGACGACAGGCCGGAGGCTACACCTTC.

A few counts support this clone. J is TRBJ2-5 and V is TRBV5-1; TRBD2 might be the D (6 bases). The CDR3 spans 16 residues. Trimming pared 0 bases from V and 5 bases from J, leaving 17 bases between. The germline CDR1 and CDR2 sequences are SGHRS and YFSETQ. In DNA form, the CDR3 reads TGCGCCAGCAGCTTGGCGGCTAGCGTTCAAATGGAGACCCAGTACTTC. Amino acids: CASSLAASVQMETQYF.

V is TRBV2 and J is TRBJ1-1, with 8 bases lining up with TRBD1. CDR3 length: 13 residues. The trim removed 11 bases at V and 1 base at J, leaving 6 bases unmatched. Germline assignment: CDR1 SNHLY and CDR2 FYNNEI. DNA for the CDR3: TGTGCCTCGACAGGACAGGGGAACACTGAAGCTTTCTTT. Residues: CASTGQGNTEAFF.

The chain is built from TRBV4-1 and TRBJ2-7; D ambiguous. Trimming left V 0 bases short and J 5 bases short, with 11 bases between. CDR3 size: 14 residues. CDR1 and CDR2 from the germline V gene are MGHRA and YSYEKL. The CDR3 reads CASSQEPGSNEQYF. The CDR3 DNA reads as TGCGCCAGCAGCCAAGAACCGGGTAGCAACGAGCAGTACTTC.

V is TRBV7-8 and J is TRBJ2-1; 11 bases are shared with TRBD1. The CDR3 extends over 15 amino acids. CDR1 is SGHVS and CDR2 is FQNEAQ in the germline V gene. With V trimmed by 5 bases and J by 6 bases, 6 bases remained unmatched. CDR3 coding DNA: TGTGCCAGCAGCATCGGGACAGGGGGGTTCAATGAGCAGTTCTTC. Its translation is CASSIGTGGFNEQFF.

J is TRBJ1-3 and V is TRBV21-1; the table's D call, TRBD1, was not checked against the DNA. TRBV21-1 is a known pseudogene. This CDR3 has 13 residues. In DNA form, the CDR3 reads TGTGCCAGCATTGGGACAGCCGAAAACACCATATATTTT. Its translation is CASIGTAENTIYF.

This clone was detected a few times. The gene calls are TRBV7-8 and TRBJ1-5; 8 nucleotides agree with TRBD1. There are 15 residues in the CDR3. Looked up from germline, CDR1 is SGHVS and CDR2 is FQNEAQ. V was clipped by 6 bases and J by 2 bases; unmatched bases: 6. The CDR3 nucleotides read TGTGCCAGCAGACTCGACAGGGGCGGCAATCAGCCCCAGCATTTT. This encodes CASRLDRGGNQPQHF. The complete variable domain, with remaining parts taken from reference TRBV7-8 and TRBJ1-5, reads GAGVSQSPRYKVAKRGQDVALRCDPISGHVSLFWYQQALGQGPEFLTYFQNEAQLDKSGLPSDRFFAERPEGSVSTLKIQRTQQEDSAVYLCASRLDRGGNQPQHFGDGTRLSIL.